The 17 T cell receptor beta chains below all came from one sample that was sequenced in a study of blood T cell repertoires in COVID-19. Sequencing was performed with immunoSEQ multiplex PCR; in TCRdb, only in-frame clones are kept and a portion is missing. The sample shows some 130,000 clones, less than 90% of them seen only once. Sequencing used peripheral blood. The origin of the receptors is a man aged 80 or over with acute or convalescent COVID-19.

V usage is TRBV6-5 and J usage is TRBJ1-6; tentative D call: TRBD1 (5 bases). The V gene lost 7 bases and the J gene lost 1 base, with 8 bases spanning the gap. This CDR3 comprises 14 residues. Germline lookup yields CDR1 MNHEY and CDR2 SVGAGI. The chain's CDR3 is CASTGQSYNSPLHF. The DNA of the CDR3 is TGTGCCAGCACCGGACAATCCTATAATTCACCCCTCCACTTT.

The V call is TRBV5-4, the J call TRBJ2-7, with TRBD1 identical over 7 bases. Germline V CDR1 and CDR2: SGHNT, YYREEE (reference sequence). After removal of 2 bases from V and 0 bases from J, the junction contained 5 bases not matched to a gene. The CDR3 has 15 residues. The CDR3: CASSFGDRVSYEQYF. CDR3 sequence (DNA): TGTGCCAGCAGCTTTGGAGACAGGGTCTCCTACGAGCAGTACTTC.

This chain joins TRBV11-2 and TRBJ1-1; D is perhaps TRBD1 (5 bases). The ends were cut back, 1 base at V and 0 bases at J, with 12 bases in the middle. This CDR3 spans 16 amino acids. The germline V gene has CDR1 SGHAT and CDR2 FQNNGV. CDR3 sequence reads: CASSLGPAGLNTEAFF. DNA for the CDR3: TGTGCCAGCAGCTTAGGCCCAGCAGGGCTGAACACTGAAGCTTTCTTT.

Note on this clone: Different DNA sequences within this sample yield the same CDR3. The CDR3 reads CSAPRGETQYF. In DNA, the CDR3 is TGCAGTGCCCCCCGGGGGGAGACCCAGTACTTC. The J gene is TRBJ2-5, the V gene TRBV20-1; a weak D match, TRBD2 (6 bases). CDR1 is DFQATT, CDR2 SNEGSKA, per germline (reference sequence). With 6 bases removed from V and 5 bases from J, the gap between germline ends came to 10 bases. The CDR3 contains 11 residues.

V gene TRBV5-4 combines with J gene TRBJ2-1; TRBD2 might be the D (6 bases). The germline CDR1 and CDR2 sequences are SGHNT and YYREEE (reference sequence). Between the trimmed V and J ends, which lost 0 bases and 8 bases, there was a span of 12 bases. The CDR3 has 14 residues. The CDR3 is CASSLGLARDEQFF. The CDR3 DNA reads as TGTGCCAGCAGCTTGGGGCTAGCGAGAGATGAGCAGTTCTTC. Full variable domain (rest looked up from reference TRBV5-4 and TRBJ2-1): ETGVTQSPTHLIKTRGQQVTLRCSSQSGHNTVSWYQQALGQGPQFIFQYYREEENGRGNFPPRFSGLQFPNYSSELNVNALELDDSALYLCASSLGLARDEQFFGPGTRLTVL.

This clone was found once. DNA of the CDR3: TGCGCCAGCAGCCAAGTTGGAGACTATGGCTACACCTTC. This sequence encodes CASSQVGDYGYTF. The chain employs TRBV4-1 and TRBJ1-2; D is ambiguous. Germline V gives CDR1 MGHRA, CDR2 YSYEKL. This CDR3 comprises 13 residues. V was cut by 1 base and J by 3 bases, with 6 bases left in between.

The count of this clone is one. This chain uses TRBV7-2 with TRBJ1-2; the match to TRBD1 covers 10 bases. CDR1 is SGHTA, CDR2 FQGNSA, per germline. The V gene end was trimmed by 2 bases and the J gene end by 8 bases; junction bases not matched to a gene: 8. The length of the CDR3 is 15 residues. CDR3 residues: CASSLSRQGASGYTF. The CDR3, as DNA: TGTGCCAGCAGCTTATCACGACAGGGGGCGAGCGGCTACACCTTC.

J is TRBJ1-1 and V is TRBV2; D gene ambiguous. The CDR3 totals 14 residues. Per germline, CDR1 SNHLY and CDR2 FYNNEI. V lost 4 bases, J lost 5 bases, and 14 bases lay in between. DNA for the CDR3: TGTGCCAGCAGTGCTGTCTCAACCGGGACTGAAGCTTTCTTT. As protein: CASSAVSTGTEAFF.

This clone was picked up one time. J is TRBJ2-3 and V is TRBV5-1; D remains ambiguous. The CDR3 consists of 15 residues. Germline V gene lookup returns CDR1 SGHRS and CDR2 YFSETQ. V was pared by 0 bases and J by 1 base, with 9 bases between. The CDR3 loop reads CASSLELLGTDTQYF. In DNA, the CDR3 is TGCGCCAGCAGCTTGGAACTCCTTGGCACAGATACGCAGTATTTT. Looking up the rest from reference TRBV5-1 and TRBJ2-3 gives the full variable domain: KAGVTQTPRYLIKTRGQQVTLSCSPISGHRSVSWYQQTPGQGLQFLFEYFSETQRNKGNFPGRFSGRQFSNSRSEMNVSTLELGDSALYLCASSLELLGTDTQYFGPGTRLTVL.

The J gene is TRBJ1-2, the V gene TRBV6-1; 9 bases are shared with TRBD1. This CDR3 is built from 17 residues. Germline loops: CDR1 MNHNS, CDR2 SASEGT. V lost 0 bases and J lost 4; bases outside the gene matches: 9. In DNA form, the CDR3 reads TGTGCCAGCAGTGAAGCGGGGACAGGGATCGTATCCTATGGCTACACCTTC. This gives the protein CASSEAGTGIVSYGYTF.

This clone was found once. The CDR3 region has the DNA TGTGCCACCAGTGATTTTTTGCAGGGGCAAGAGACCCAGTACTTC. Residues: CATSDFLQGQETQYF. The rearrangement links TRBV24-1 to TRBJ2-5, with D possibly being TRBD1 (6 bases). This CDR3 is built from 15 residues. Per germline, CDR1 KGHDR and CDR2 SFDVKD. Trimming took 1 base from V and 2 from J, leaving 10 bases between them.

This clone was observed once. The J gene is TRBJ1-1, the V gene TRBV18, with a tentative D call TRBD1 (6 bases). The length of the CDR3 is 15 residues. V dropped 3 bases and J dropped 3 bases, with 14 bases sitting between them. Germline CDR1 is KGHSH and CDR2 is LQKENI. The DNA for the CDR3 is TGTGCCAGCTCACCGCAGGGGTGGGGGTACACTGAAGCTTTCTTT. This sequence encodes CASSPQGWGYTEAFF. The variable domain in full, completed from reference TRBV18 and TRBJ1-1, reads NAGVMQNPRHLVRRRGQEARLRCSPMKGHSHVYWYRQLPEEGLKFMVYLQKENIIDESGMPKERFSAEFPKEGPSILRIQQVVRGDSAAYFCASSPQGWGYTEAFFGQGTRLTVV.

The chain recombines TRBV5-1 with TRBJ1-4, with a weak D call TRBD1 (6 bases). CDR1 and CDR2 from the germline V gene are SGHRS and YFSETQ. The CDR3 runs 15 residues. With 4 bases removed from V and 8 bases from J, the gap between germline ends came to 18 bases. CDR3 in DNA: TGCGCCAGCAGCCAATTTGCGGGGGCGGGGGAAAAACTGTTTTTT. Its translation: CASSQFAGAGEKLFF.

The chain links TRBV19 to TRBJ2-7; 7 bases line up with TRBD1. The CDR3 has 13 residues. V trimming: 9 bases; J trimming: 4 bases; junction bases outside the gene matches: 9. Per the germline V gene, CDR1 is LNHDA and CDR2 is SQIVND (reference sequence). This chain's CDR3 is CASSRDREYEQYF. CDR3 nucleotides: TGTGCCAGCAGTCGTGACAGGGAGTACGAGCAGTACTTC.

The chain is built from TRBV5-4 and TRBJ1-2, with 7 bases that match TRBD1. Germline CDR1 and CDR2: SGHNT and YYREEE (reference sequence). Germline trimming cut 0 bases from V and 7 bases from J; bases unmatched to any gene: 9. The CDR3 is 15 residues long. The CDR3 DNA reads as TGTGCCAGCAGCTTGGTCCGTCAGGGGGGAAGTGGCTACACCTTC. It encodes CASSLVRQGGSGYTF.

This chain connects TRBV28 to TRBJ2-7, with 11 bases fitting TRBD1. In germline, CDR1 is MDHEN, CDR2 SYDVKM. The CDR3 consists of 14 residues. J lost 2 bases, V lost 4 bases, and 1 base had no gene match. The CDR3 reads CASSWDRGTYEQYF. In DNA form, the CDR3 reads TGTGCCAGCAGTTGGGACAGGGGGACCTACGAGCAGTACTTC.

V gene TRBV7-2 combines with J gene TRBJ1-2, with D perhaps matching TRBD1 (6 bases). Germline V lookup: CDR1 SGHTA, CDR2 FQGNSA. V was cut by 6 bases and J by 5 bases, with 19 bases left in between. The CDR3 runs 15 residues. CDR3 DNA sequence: TGTGCCAGCAGTCCCCAGACAGGCCCTAGATATGGCTACACCTTC. It encodes CASSPQTGPRYGYTF.